The clone carrying this T cell receptor beta chain showed up just a few times. Its antigen is currently unknown. These data originate in a study of post-analysis software for immune sequencing data. Study-level findings and limits: The five TRBV segments detected at higher frequency in patients than in controls included TRBV5-6, TRBV5-1 and TRBV20-1. Those samples that were prepared in the same batch co-clustered strongly by F measure.

Built from TCR beta cDNA, the libraries had unique molecular identifiers in them. It was from approximately 0.91 to 9.4 million T cells that about half a million cDNA molecules came. TCRdb used MiXCR to reprocess the PCR reads, holding one entry per CDR3 protein. The table has 350,000 to 500,000 distinct CDR3 sequences, approximately 37% seen once; the top ten hold approximately 7.7%. This CDR3 has 14 amino acids. CDR1 is SGHTA and CDR2 is FQGNSA in the germline V gene. V lost 1 base and J lost 11, with 17 bases in between. The sequencing input was blood. The receptor comes from a girl aged 2 to 9 with multiple sclerosis. The chain links TRBV7-2 to TRBJ2-5; perhaps TRBD1 as D (5 bases). CDR3 nucleotide sequence: TGTGCCAGCAGCTTAGGGTCAGGGCCGGAACGGCAGTACTTC. Translated, it gives CASSLGSGPERQYF.